The source of this T cell receptor beta chain is a study of blood T cell repertoires in COVID-19. About the study: Researchers got acute and convalescent COVID-19 samples from the United States, Italy and Spain.

V dropped 5 bases and J dropped 2; count of bases not matched to a gene: 9. Germline values: CDR1 SGHAT, CDR2 FQNNGV. The CDR3 extends over 16 amino acids. Sequencing used immunoSEQ multiplex PCR; TCRdb keeps in-frame clones, though not all of them. Here the sample spans some 300,000 clones, approximately 89% being singletons. This clone has only one observation. The clonotype was recovered from a woman in her 30s who had recovered from COVID-19. The chain employs TRBV11-2 and TRBJ2-1, with 7 bases lining up with TRBD2. Sequencing was performed on PBMCs or T cells enriched from blood (not recorded which). The CDR3 nucleotides read TGTGCCAGCAGCATCACTTCTAGCGGACCCTACAATGAGCAGTTCTTC. Its protein product is CASSITSSGPYNEQFF.